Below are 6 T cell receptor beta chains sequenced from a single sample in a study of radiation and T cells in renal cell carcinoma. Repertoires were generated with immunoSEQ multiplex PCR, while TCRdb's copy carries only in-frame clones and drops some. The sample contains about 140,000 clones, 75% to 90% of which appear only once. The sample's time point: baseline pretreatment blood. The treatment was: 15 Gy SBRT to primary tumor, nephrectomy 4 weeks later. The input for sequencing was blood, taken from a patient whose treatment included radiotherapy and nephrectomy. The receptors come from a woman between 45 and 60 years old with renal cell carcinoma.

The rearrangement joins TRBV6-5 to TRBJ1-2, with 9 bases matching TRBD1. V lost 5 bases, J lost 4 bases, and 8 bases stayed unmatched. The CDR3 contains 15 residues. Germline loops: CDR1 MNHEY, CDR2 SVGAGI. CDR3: CASSPYRTGAYGYTF. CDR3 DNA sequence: TGTGCCAGCAGTCCTTACCGGACAGGGGCCTATGGCTACACCTTC.

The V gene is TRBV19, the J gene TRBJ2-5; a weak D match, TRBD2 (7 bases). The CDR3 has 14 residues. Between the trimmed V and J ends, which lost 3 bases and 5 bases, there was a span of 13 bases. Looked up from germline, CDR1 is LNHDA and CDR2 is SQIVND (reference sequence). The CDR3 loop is CASSIHGGPETQYF. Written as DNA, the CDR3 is TGTGCCAGTAGTATTCACGGGGGGCCGGAGACCCAGTACTTC.

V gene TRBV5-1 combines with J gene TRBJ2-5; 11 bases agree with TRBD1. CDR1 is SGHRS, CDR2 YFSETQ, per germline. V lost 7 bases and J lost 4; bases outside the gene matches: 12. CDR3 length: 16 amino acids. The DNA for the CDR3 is TGCGCCAGCCTCTCCGGGACAGGGGGTACAGCAGAGACCCAGTACTTC. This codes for CASLSGTGGTAETQYF.

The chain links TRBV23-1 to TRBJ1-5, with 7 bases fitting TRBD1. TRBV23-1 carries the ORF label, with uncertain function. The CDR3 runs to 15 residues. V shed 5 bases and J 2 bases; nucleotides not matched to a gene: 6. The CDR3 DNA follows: TGCGCCAGCAGTATAACAGGGGATGGCAATCAGCCCCAGCATTTT. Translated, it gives CASSITGDGNQPQHF.

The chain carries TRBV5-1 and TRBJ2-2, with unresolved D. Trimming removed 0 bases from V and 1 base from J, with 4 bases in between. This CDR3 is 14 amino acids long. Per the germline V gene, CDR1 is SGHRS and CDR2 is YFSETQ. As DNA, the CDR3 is TGCGCCAGCAGCTTGGCCCAGAACACCGGGGAGCTGTTTTTT. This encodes CASSLAQNTGELFF.

The CDR3 region is CASSPNRGSAYEQYF. The CDR3 DNA is TGCGCCAGCAGCCCCAACAGGGGGTCGGCCTACGAGCAGTACTTC. This chain connects TRBV4-1 to TRBJ2-7; 8 bases line up with TRBD1. The germline gives CDR1 MGHRA, CDR2 YSYEKL. The length of the CDR3 is 15 residues. The V segment lost 4 bases and the J segment 2 bases; nucleotides outside the gene matches: 7.